This TCR beta chain was obtained from a study of T cells in Graves' hyperthyroidism and ophthalmopathy. RNA transcripts served as the template for amplifying TCR beta CDR3 regions. In the first-round RT-PCR of the TCR CDR3, the HTBI primer set was used. TCRdb processed the multiplex PCR reads anew with MiXCR; each CDR3 protein has one entry. The table shows a few hundred thousand distinct CDR3 sequences, with about half occurring only once. An absence of ophthalmopathy progression within 18 months meant stable Graves' hyperthyroidism. These patients, aged 18 to 65, had recently diagnosed hyperthyroidism lasting under 2 months. Whole-study findings and limits: In simple terms, a model built on 13 V-J features told ophthalmopathy apart from stable hyperthyroidism. Among thyroid clonotypes expanded above 0.001, most also appeared in blood.

This clonotype was seen at least ten times. Antigen unknown. Germline values: CDR1 SNHLY, CDR2 FYNNEI. Germline trimming cut 1 base from V and 5 bases from J; bases unmatched to any gene: 6. This CDR3 is built from 15 residues. The sequence came from a woman aged 18 to 35 with Graves' hyperthyroidism. This chain uses TRBV2 with TRBJ2-7, with 9 bases that match TRBD2. The sequenced sample consisted of peripheral blood or thyroid tissue (not recorded which). Here the CDR3 reads CASSEDPSGTHEQYF. CDR3 DNA sequence: TGTGCCAGCAGTGAAGACCCTAGCGGGACCCACGAGCAGTACTTC.